This TCR beta chain was found in a study of siplizumab effects on memory and regulatory T cells. As for this clone: Its antigen is not identified. Its ends do not fully match the called genes, so a read error is possible.

Per the germline V gene, CDR1 is SGDLS and CDR2 is YYNGEE. CDR3 length: 12 residues. The table came from immunoSEQ multiplex PCR; TCRdb's copy has only in-frame clones and leaves some out. The table shows tens of thousands of clones, with 93% occurring only once. Study-level points and caveats: Both greater diversity than memory cells and a major contribution to the alloresponse seemed to characterize naive T cells.

The sample was CD8+ T cells sorted from blood. V is TRBV9 and J is TRBJ2-5; 16 bases align to TRBD2. This sequence originates from a human donor in good health. CDR3 nucleotide sequence: TGTGCCAGTTCCGGGACTAGCGGGAGGGCCAACTTC. Its translation is CASSGTSGRANF.